This record covers a single T cell receptor (beta chain). The data stem from a study of control samples from healthy donors and cancer patients. TCRdb's copy holds only in-frame clones and misses some; the assay was immunoSEQ multiplex PCR. Altogether about 140,000 clones are present, roughly nine tenths being singletons, with the ten largest covering around 7.3%. Germline V gene lookup returns CDR1 SGHTA and CDR2 FQGNSA. The ends lost 1 base at V and 10 bases at J; junction bases unmatched: 6. The CDR3 has 15 residues. Sample: blood. This chain links TRBV7-2 with TRBJ1-6, with 8 bases matching TRBD1. The sequence came from a man aged 18 to 35 in good health. CDR3 coding DNA: TGTGCCAGCAGCTTAGGACAGGGGACGGGCTCACCCCTCCACTTT. It translates to CASSLGQGTGSPLHF.